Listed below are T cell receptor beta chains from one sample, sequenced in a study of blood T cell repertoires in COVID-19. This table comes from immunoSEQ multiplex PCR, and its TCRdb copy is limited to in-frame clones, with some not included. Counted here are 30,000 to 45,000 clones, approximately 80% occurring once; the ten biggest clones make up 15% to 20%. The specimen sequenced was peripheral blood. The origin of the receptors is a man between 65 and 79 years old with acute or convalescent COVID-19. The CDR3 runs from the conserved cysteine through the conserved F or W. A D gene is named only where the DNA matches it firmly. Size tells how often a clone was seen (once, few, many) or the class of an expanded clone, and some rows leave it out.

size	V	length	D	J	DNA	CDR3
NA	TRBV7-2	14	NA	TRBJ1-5	TGTGCCAGCAGCTTAGCCGGGATTGATCAGCCCCAGCATTTT	CASSLAGIDQPQHF
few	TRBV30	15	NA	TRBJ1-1	TGTGCCTGGAACACAGGGAACCGGGTGAACACTGAAGCTTTCTTT	CAWNTGNRVNTEAFF
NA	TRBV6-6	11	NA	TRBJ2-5	TGTGCCAGCAGACGCGAAGAGACCCAGTACTTC	CASRREETQYF
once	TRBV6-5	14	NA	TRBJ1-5	TGTGCCAGCAGCCCAGAGAGACTCAATCAGCCCCAGCATTTT	CASSPERLNQPQHF
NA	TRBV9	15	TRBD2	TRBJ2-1	TGTGCCAGCAGCGCCTGGACTAGCGACTACAATGAGCAGTTCTTC	CASSAWTSDYNEQFF
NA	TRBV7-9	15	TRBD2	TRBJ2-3	TGTGCCAGCACCCCGGGGACTAGCGGCACAGATACGCAGTATTTT	CASTPGTSGTDTQYF
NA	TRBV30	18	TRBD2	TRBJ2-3	TGTGCCTGGAGTGTACGAAAGGCTAGCGGTAGTGTCACAGATACGCAGTATTTT	CAWSVRKASGSVTDTQYF
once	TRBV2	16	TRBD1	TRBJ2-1	TGTGCCAGCAGTGAAAACGTGGGACAGGGTATGGCTGAGCAGTTCTTC	CASSENVGQGMAEQFF
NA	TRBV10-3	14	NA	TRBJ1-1	TGTGCCATCAGTGATACAGTTATGAACACTGAAGCTTTCTTT	CAISDTVMNTEAFF
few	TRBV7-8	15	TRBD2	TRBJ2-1	TGTGCCAGCAGCTCGACTAGCGGGGGCTACAATGAGCAGTTCTTC	CASSSTSGGYNEQFF
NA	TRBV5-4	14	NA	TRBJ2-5	TGTGCCAGCAGCCTGACAGGGAGGAGAGAGACCCAGTACTTC	CASSLTGRRETQYF
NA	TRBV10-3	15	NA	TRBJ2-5	TGTGCCATCAGTGACGGGACAGCCCGGGGGGAGACCCAGTACTTC	CAISDGTARGETQYF
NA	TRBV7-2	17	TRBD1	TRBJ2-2	TGTGCCAGCACCCGGGGACAGGGGATAGTGGGTACCGGGGAGCTGTTTTTT	CASTRGQGIVGTGELFF
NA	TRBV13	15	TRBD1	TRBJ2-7	TGTGCCAGCAGCTCCAGGGGGCCCTACTCCTACGAGCAGTACTTC	CASSSRGPYSYEQYF
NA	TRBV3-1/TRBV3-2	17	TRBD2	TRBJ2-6	TGTGCCAGCAGCCACGGAGTAGCGGGAGCTGGGGCCAACGTCCTGACTTTC	CASSHGVAGAGANVLTF
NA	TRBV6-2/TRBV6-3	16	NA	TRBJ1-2	TGTGCCAGCAGTAATCAAAGAACCACAGAGAACTATGGCTACACCTTC	CASSNQRTTENYGYTF
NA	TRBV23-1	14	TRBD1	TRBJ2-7	TGCGCCAGCAGAGGACAGGCAGGTTTGTGGGAGCAGTACTTC	CASRGQAGLWEQYF
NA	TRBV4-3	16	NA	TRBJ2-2	TGCGCCAGCAGCCAACTTGGTGCAGGGGCGGCCGGGGAGCTGTTTTTT	CASSQLGAGAAGELFF
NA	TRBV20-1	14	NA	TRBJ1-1	TGCAGTGCTAGTAGGGTCCAAGCGGGGACTGAAGCTTTCTTT	CSASRVQAGTEAFF
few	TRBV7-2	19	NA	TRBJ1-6	TGTGCCAGCAGACCCGGATACAGGGAATATAGCTCCTATAATTCACCCCTCCACTTT	CASRPGYREYSSYNSPLHF
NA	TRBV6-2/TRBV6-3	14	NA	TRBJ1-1	TGTGCCAGCAGTTCGCAGGGTTGGGACACTGAAGCTTTCTTT	CASSSQGWDTEAFF
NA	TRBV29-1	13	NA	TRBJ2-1	TGCAGCGCGGGGCGGAACTCCTACAATGAGCAGTTCTTC	CSAGRNSYNEQFF
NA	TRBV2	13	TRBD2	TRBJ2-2	TGTGCCGGTCTTGGGGGGGGGACCGGGGAGCTGTTTTTT	CAGLGGGTGELFF
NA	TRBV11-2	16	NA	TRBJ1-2	TGTGCCAGCAGCTTAGCAGCAGGAAGAACCTCCTATGGCTACACCTTC	CASSLAAGRTSYGYTF
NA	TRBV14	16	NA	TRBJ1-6	TGTGCCAGCAGCTTACCGGGTCGCGCCTATAATTCACCCCTCCACTTT	CASSLPGRAYNSPLHF
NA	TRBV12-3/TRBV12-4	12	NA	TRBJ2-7	TGTGCCAGCAGTTTATCCGGGTACGAGCAGTACTTC	CASSLSGYEQYF
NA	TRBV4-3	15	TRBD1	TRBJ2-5	TGCGCCAGCAGCCGGGACAGCAATTTCCAAGAGACCCAGTACTTC	CASSRDSNFQETQYF
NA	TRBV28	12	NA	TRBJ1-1	TGTGCCAGCAGTCTGAGTAGCGCTGAAGCTTTCTTT	CASSLSSAEAFF
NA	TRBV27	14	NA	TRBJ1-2	TGTGCCAGCAGTTTAATGGGGGCTCTTAGTGGCTACACCTTC	CASSLMGALSGYTF
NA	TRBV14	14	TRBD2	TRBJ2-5	TGTGCCAGCAGCCGTGGGGGGGACCAAGAGACCCAGTACTTC	CASSRGGDQETQYF
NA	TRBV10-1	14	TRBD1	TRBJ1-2	TGCGCCAGCAGTCTGGAGGGGGCGGACTATGGCTACACCTTC	CASSLEGADYGYTF
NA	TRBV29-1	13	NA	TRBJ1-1	TGCAGCGTCGAACGGGACGGGAGCACTGAAGCTTTCTTT	CSVERDGSTEAFF